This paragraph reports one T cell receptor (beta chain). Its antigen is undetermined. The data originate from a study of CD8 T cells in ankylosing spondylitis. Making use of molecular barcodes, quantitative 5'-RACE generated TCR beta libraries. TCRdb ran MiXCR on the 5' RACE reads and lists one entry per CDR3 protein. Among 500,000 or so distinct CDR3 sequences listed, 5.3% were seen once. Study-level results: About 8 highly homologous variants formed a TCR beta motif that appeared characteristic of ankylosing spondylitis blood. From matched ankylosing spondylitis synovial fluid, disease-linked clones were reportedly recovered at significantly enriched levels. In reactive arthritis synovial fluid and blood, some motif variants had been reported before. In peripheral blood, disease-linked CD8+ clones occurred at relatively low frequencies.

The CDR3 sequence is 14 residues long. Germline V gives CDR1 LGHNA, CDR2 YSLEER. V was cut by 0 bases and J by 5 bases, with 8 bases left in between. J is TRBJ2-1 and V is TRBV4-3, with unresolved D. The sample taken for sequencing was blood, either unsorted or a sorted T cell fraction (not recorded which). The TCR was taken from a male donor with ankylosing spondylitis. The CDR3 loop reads CASSQDSGHNEQFF. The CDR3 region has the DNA TGCGCCAGCAGCCAAGATAGTGGGCACAATGAGCAGTTCTTC.